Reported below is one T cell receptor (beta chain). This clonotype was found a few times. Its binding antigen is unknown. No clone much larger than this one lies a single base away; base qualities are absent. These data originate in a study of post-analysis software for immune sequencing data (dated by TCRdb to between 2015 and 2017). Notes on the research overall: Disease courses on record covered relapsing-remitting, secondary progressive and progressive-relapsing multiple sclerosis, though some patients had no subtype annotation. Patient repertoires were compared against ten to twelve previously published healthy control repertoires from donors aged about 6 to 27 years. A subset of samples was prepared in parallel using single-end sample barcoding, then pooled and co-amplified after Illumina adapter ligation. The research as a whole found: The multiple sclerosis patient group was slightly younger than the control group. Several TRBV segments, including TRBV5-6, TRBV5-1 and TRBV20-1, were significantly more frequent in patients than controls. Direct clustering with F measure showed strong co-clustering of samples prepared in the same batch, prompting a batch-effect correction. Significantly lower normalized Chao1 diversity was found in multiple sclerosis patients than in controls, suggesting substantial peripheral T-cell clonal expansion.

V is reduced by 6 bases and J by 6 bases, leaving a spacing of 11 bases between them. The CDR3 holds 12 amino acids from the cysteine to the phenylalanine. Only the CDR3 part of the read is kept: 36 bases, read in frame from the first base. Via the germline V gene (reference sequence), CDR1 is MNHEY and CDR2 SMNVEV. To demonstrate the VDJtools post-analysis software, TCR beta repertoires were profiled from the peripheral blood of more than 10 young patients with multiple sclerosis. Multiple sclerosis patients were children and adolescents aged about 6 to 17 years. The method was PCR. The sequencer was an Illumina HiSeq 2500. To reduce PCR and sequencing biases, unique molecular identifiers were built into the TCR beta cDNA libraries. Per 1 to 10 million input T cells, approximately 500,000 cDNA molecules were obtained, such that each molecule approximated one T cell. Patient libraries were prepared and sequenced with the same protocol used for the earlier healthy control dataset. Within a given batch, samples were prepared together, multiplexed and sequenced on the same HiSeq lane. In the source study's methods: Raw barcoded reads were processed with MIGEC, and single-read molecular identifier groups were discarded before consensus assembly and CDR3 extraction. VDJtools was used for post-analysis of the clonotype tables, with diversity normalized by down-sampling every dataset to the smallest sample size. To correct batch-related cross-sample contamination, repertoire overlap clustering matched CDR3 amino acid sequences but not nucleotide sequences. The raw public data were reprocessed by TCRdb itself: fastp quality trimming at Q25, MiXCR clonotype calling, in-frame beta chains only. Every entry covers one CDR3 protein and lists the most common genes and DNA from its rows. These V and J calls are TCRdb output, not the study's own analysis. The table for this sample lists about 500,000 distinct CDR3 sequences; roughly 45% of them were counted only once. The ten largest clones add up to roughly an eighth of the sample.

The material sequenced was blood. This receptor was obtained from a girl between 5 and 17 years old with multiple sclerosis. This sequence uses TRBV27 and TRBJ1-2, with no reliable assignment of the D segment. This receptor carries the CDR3 CASSHPADGYTF. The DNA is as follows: TGTGCCAGCAGCCACCCGGCGGATGGCTACACCTTC.